This record looks at one T cell receptor beta chain sequence and its context. The antigen it recognizes is unknown. No base-level quality is on record; no much larger clone is a single base apart. Participants in the prospective study were enrolled through a virtual design, were aged about 18 to 100 years, and lived in 24 United States geographic areas. In the prospective study, participants were assigned to cohorts based on the clinical history participants reported in a screening survey and a study questionnaire. Recovered participants in ImmuneRACE Cohort 3 were defined as having two consecutive negative NP/OP PCR tests, clearance from a healthcare professional, or resolution of symptoms. Each participant in the prospective study had whole blood, serum and a nasopharyngeal or oropharyngeal swab collected by mobile phlebotomists. Participants in the prospective study had the option to provide additional blood draws and questionnaires over an approximately 2-month period. Blood samples from the prospective study were shipped frozen or at room temperature prior to DNA extraction.

Including the terminal cysteine and phenylalanine, the CDR3 comprises 14 residues. Here the CDR3 DNA is all that survives: 42 bases in frame from base 1. The germline V gene specifies MDHEN as CDR1 and SYDVKM as CDR2. V is clipped by 3 bases and J by 2 bases, and the sequence between their germline boundaries is 8 bases long. TCRbeta CDR3 regions were amplified from genomic DNA by means of the immunoSEQ Assay, a bias-controlled multiplex PCR. The authors' pipeline ran thus. Within the assay, amplification of reference gene primers was used to estimate how many nucleated cells each sample contained. To quantify the absolute abundance of each unique TCRbeta CDR3 rearrangement, sequence reads were collapsed and filtered. Productive Simpson clonality was computed per sample as the square root of Simpson's diversity index over productive rearrangements. TCRdb's version of the immuneACCESS table is confined to in-frame rearrangements and falls short of the full clone set. An unresolved V gene accounts for under half of the shortfall where checked; the remainder is of unknown origin. That table furnishes V, J and clone size, whereas the DNA furnished D and trimming. The sample profile shows roughly 170,000 clones; 82% of them were found once. About a sixth of the sample is in the top ten clones.

The source of the sample is a study of blood T cell repertoires in COVID-19 (dated by TCRdb to about 2020). With regard to the full study: Collaborator samples came from the United States, Italy and Spain and covered acute and convalescent phases of COVID-19. A de-identified subject ID, COVID-19 status, age in years and sex were almost always included in the sample metadata. Subjects who had been exposed to COVID-19, were actively infected with it, or had recovered from it provided the deeply sampled blood TCRbeta repertoires that made up the dataset. The repertoires were released in a freely available public database intended as a resource for research on the immune response to SARS-CoV-2. Where HLA class I and class II types were available, the types were taken from metadata supplied by the sample provider, not from assay-based typing. The samples were drawn from the first 160 participants of the ongoing ImmuneRACE study and from under 1,500 subjects provided by 6 global collaborators. The prospective study material was composed of cDNA or gDNA derived from T cells, B-cell-depleted T cells, or PBMCs.

What the research found in general, with its limitations: The amount of clinical and demographic metadata varied by source and participant and was provided uncurated.

Recombination joined TRBV28 with TRBJ1-5; possibly the D gene is TRBD1, per 5 matching bases. Sequencing input: PBMCs or T cells enriched from blood (not recorded which). This sequence was found in a man aged 60-69 years who had recovered from COVID-19. The CDR3 reads CASSLVRGNQPQHF. At the DNA level, the sequence is TGTGCCAGCAGTTTGGTCAGGGGCAATCAGCCCCAGCATTTT.